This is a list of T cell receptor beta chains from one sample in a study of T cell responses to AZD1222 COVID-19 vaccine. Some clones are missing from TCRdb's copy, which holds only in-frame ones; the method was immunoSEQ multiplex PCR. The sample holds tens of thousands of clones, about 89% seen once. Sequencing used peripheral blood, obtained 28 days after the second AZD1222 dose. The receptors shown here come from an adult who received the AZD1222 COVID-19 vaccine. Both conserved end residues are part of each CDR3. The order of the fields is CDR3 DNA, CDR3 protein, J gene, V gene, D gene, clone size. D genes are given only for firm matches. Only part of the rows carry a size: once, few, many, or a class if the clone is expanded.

TGTGCCAGCAGTGAAGCCGGGGGGGTGGCCGGGGAGCTGTTTTTT CASSEAGGVAGELFF TRBJ2-2 TRBV6-1 TRBD2 NA
TGCGCCAGCAGCCGCGACAGGGGCGCCGTGGAAGCTTTCTTT CASSRDRGAVEAFF TRBJ1-1 TRBV5-1 TRBD1 NA
TGTGCCAGCAGTGAAGACAGGAACACCGGGGAGCTGTTTTTT CASSEDRNTGELFF TRBJ2-2 TRBV6-1 NA once
TGTGCCAGCAGCTTGGAACAGGGGTTTGCACCCCTCCACTTT CASSLEQGFAPLHF TRBJ1-6 TRBV5-4 TRBD1 NA
TGTGCCAGTAGTATGATGGGGAGTAGCAATCAGCCCCAGCATTTT CASSMMGSSNQPQHF TRBJ1-5 TRBV19 NA NA
TGTGCCAGCAGCACTTTACTAGCGGGGGAGCAGTTCTTC CASSTLLAGEQFF TRBJ2-1 TRBV12-3/TRBV12-4 TRBD2 NA
TGTGCCAGCAGCGTGACAGGGGGTAATAATGAAAAACTGTTTTTT CASSVTGGNNEKLFF TRBJ1-4 TRBV9 TRBD1 NA
TGTGCCAGCAGTAACAGCCGCTATGGCTACACCTTC CASSNSRYGYTF TRBJ1-2 TRBV6-5 NA NA
TGTGCCAGCAGGACAGCTTATAGCAATCAGCCCCAGCATTTT CASRTAYSNQPQHF TRBJ1-5 TRBV2 NA NA
TGTGCCAGCAGCCCAGGGGGGACAGGCTACGAGCAGTACTTC CASSPGGTGYEQYF TRBJ2-7 TRBV7-9 TRBD1 once
TGTGCCAGCAGCCACCGCCCATGGGGACAACTTGTCGAAAAACTGTTTTTT CASSHRPWGQLVEKLFF TRBJ1-4 TRBV11-2 NA once